These 30 T cell receptor beta chains originate from one sample sequenced in a study of blood T cell repertoires in COVID-19. Data came from immunoSEQ multiplex PCR; TCRdb stores just in-frame clones and leaves some out. The table shows about 130,000 clones, with approximately 80% occurring only once. Sequenced material: peripheral blood. Receptors were obtained from a man in his sixties who had recovered from COVID-19.

This clone has just a few counts. The rearrangement joins TRBV2 to TRBJ1-4, with D tentatively TRBD1 (5 bases). Germline CDR1 SNHLY, CDR2 FYNNEI. V lost 5 bases and J 4 bases, leaving 11 bases between the germline ends. The CDR3 is made up of 14 amino acids. The CDR3 DNA sequence: TGTGCCAGCAGTCAGGGAATCCTTAATGAAAAACTGTTTTTT. This sequence encodes CASSQGILNEKLFF.

Comments on this clone: The limits of the CDR3 on the DNA are not certain, so only TCRdb's listed CDR3 is given. V and J are TRBV21-1 and TRBJ1-3. TRBV21-1 is an annotated pseudogene. The CDR3 region is 14 residues in length, termini included. The CDR3 is CASSRVASGNTIYF.

The chain recombines TRBV7-2 with TRBJ2-1; 8 bases line up with TRBD2. CDR1 is SGHTA and CDR2 is FQGNSA in the germline V gene. The ends lost 4 bases at V and 10 bases at J; junction bases unmatched: 12. This CDR3 spans 15 amino acids. CDR3 residues: CASSSLGSGVGEQFF. CDR3 nucleotide sequence: TGTGCCAGCAGCTCCCTAGGTAGCGGGGTGGGGGAGCAGTTCTTC.

This chain joins TRBV18 and TRBJ2-1; 14 nucleotides match TRBD2. V lost 0 bases, J lost 0 bases, and 1 base stayed unmatched. The germline gives CDR1 KGHSH, CDR2 LQKENI. The CDR3 consists of 18 residues. DNA of the CDR3: TGTGCCAGCTCACCACCCGGACTAGCGGGGGGCTCCTACAATGAGCAGTTCTTC. As protein: CASSPPGLAGGSYNEQFF.

The J gene is TRBJ2-7, the V gene TRBV21-1; the table names TRBD1, a call not compared with the DNA. TRBV21-1 corresponds to a pseudogene. The CDR3 runs to 14 residues. Here the CDR3 DNA reads TGTGCCAGCAGCAAAAACCCACCAGATTACGAGCAGTACTTC. Amino acid sequence: CASSKNPPDYEQYF.

CDR3 region: CASRRGVGRHNEKLFF. The CDR3 DNA sequence: TGTGCCAGCAGGCGGGGCGTGGGGCGGCATAATGAAAAACTGTTTTTT. The chain links TRBV28 to TRBJ1-4; D might be TRBD1 (5 bases). The germline gives CDR1 MDHEN, CDR2 SYDVKM. CDR3 length equals 16 residues. V lost 6 bases, J lost 4 bases, and 18 bases lay in between.

Ten or more counts support this clone. The chain couples TRBV5-1 to TRBJ1-6, with D perhaps matching TRBD1 (6 bases). The CDR3 totals 14 residues. CDR1 is SGHRS, CDR2 YFSETQ, per germline. With 4 bases removed from V and 6 bases from J, the gap between germline ends came to 11 bases. This CDR3 is CASSPQGSNSPLHF. The CDR3 DNA reads TGCGCCAGCAGCCCTCAGGGGAGTAATTCACCCCTCCACTTT.

The chain recombines TRBV27 with TRBJ2-3, with D maybe TRBD1 (6 bases). Trimming left V 6 bases short and J 2 bases short, with 15 bases between. This CDR3 is built from 15 residues. CDR1 and CDR2 (germline): MNHEY, SMNVEV (reference sequence). The CDR3 nucleotides are TGTGCCAGCAGCGGCGGACAGTCCTTCACAGATACGCAGTATTTT. It codes for CASSGGQSFTDTQYF.

The genes are TRBV5-4 and TRBJ2-7; 9 bases match TRBD1. The J segment lost 5 bases and the V segment lost 4 bases, leaving 10 bases of the junction unmatched. Germline loops: CDR1 SGHNT, CDR2 YYREEE (reference sequence). The CDR3 consists of 15 residues. CDR3 protein: CASSPRGDRDHEQYF. Here the CDR3 DNA reads TGTGCCAGCAGCCCGCGCGGGGACAGGGACCACGAGCAGTACTTC.

V gene TRBV6-2 or TRBV6-3 combines with J gene TRBJ2-1; D call uncertain. This CDR3 is 13 amino acids long. Trimming shortened V by 3 bases and J by 0 bases, and 3 bases separated the two germline ends. Looked up from germline, CDR1 is MNHEY and CDR2 is SVGEGT. CDR3 nucleotides: TGTGCCAGCAGTTATAACTCCTACAATGAGCAGTTCTTC. Its translation is CASSYNSYNEQFF.

This clone showed up just a few times. The rearrangement uses TRBV6-2 or TRBV6-3 and TRBJ2-2; 11 positions match TRBD2. From germline, CDR1 is MNHEY and CDR2 SVGEGT. The CDR3 totals 16 residues. J lost 6 bases, V lost 4 bases, and 7 bases had no gene match. Here the CDR3 DNA reads TGTGCCAGCAGTTTAGGGACTAGCGGTAACGCCGGGGAGCTGTTTTTT. This encodes CASSLGTSGNAGELFF.

About this clone itself: Other DNA sequences from this sample encode an identical CDR3 as well. The J gene is TRBJ1-1, the V gene TRBV18; 8 nucleotides match TRBD1. V shed 6 bases, J shed 4 bases, and the junction held 1 base outside the gene matches. This CDR3 is built from 12 residues. Germline CDR1 is KGHSH and CDR2 is LQKENI. The CDR3 sequence: CASSTGGTEAFF. CDR3 in DNA: TGTGCCAGCTCTACAGGGGGCACTGAAGCTTTCTTT.

The chain couples TRBV11-2 to TRBJ2-5; 12 positions agree with TRBD2. V lost 4 bases and J lost 8; bases outside the gene matches: 8. Germline V gives CDR1 SGHAT, CDR2 FQNNGV. CDR3 length equals 15 residues. CDR3: CASSSATSGSRTQYF. In DNA, the CDR3 is TGTGCCAGCAGCTCAGCGACTAGCGGGAGTCGAACCCAGTACTTC.

The V call is TRBV18, the J call TRBJ1-1; 9 bases match TRBD1. CDR1 and CDR2 (germline): KGHSH, LQKENI. V lost 3 bases to trimming and J lost 4 bases; unmatched junction nucleotides: 9. This CDR3 is 16 amino acids long. CDR3 residues: CASSPGTQGAGTEAFF. The CDR3 region has the DNA TGTGCCAGCTCACCGGGCACACAGGGGGCAGGCACTGAAGCTTTCTTT.

The chain uses TRBV11-2 and TRBJ2-2, with 10 bases matching TRBD1. In germline, CDR1 is SGHAT, CDR2 FQNNGV. V lost 5 bases and J lost 6; bases outside the gene matches: 9. This CDR3 has 16 residues. The CDR3 nucleotides read TGTGCCAGCAGCCTACGGGACAGGGGTTTGGCCGGGGAGCTGTTTTTT. This encodes CASSLRDRGLAGELFF.

The rearrangement links TRBV18 to TRBJ1-5; D remains ambiguous. The V gene lost 4 bases and the J gene lost 9 bases, with 10 bases spanning the gap. From germline, CDR1 is KGHSH and CDR2 LQKENI. This CDR3 is built from 12 residues. The CDR3 region is CASSLRAGPQHF. In DNA form, the CDR3 reads TGTGCCAGCTCACTCCGGGCGGGGCCCCAGCATTTT. The complete variable domain, with remaining parts taken from reference TRBV18 and TRBJ1-5, reads NAGVMQNPRHLVRRRGQEARLRCSPMKGHSHVYWYRQLPEEGLKFMVYLQKENIIDESGMPKERFSAEFPKEGPSILRIQQVVRGDSAAYFCASSLRAGPQHFGDGTRLSIL.

The chain is built from TRBV5-1 and TRBJ1-1; the D gene is possibly TRBD1 (5 bases). The CDR3 totals 15 residues. Germline CDR1 is SGHRS and CDR2 is YFSETQ. Trimming shortened V by 0 bases and J by 0 bases, and 9 bases separated the two germline ends. The CDR3 DNA reads TGCGCCAGCAGCTTGGCCGGACACCTGAACACTGAAGCTTTCTTT. This codes for CASSLAGHLNTEAFF.

The V call is TRBV19, the J call TRBJ1-5; TRBD1 matches at 7 bases. This CDR3 has 15 amino acids. CDR1 LNHDA and CDR2 SQIVND come from the germline V gene (reference sequence). V dropped 3 bases and J dropped 8; count of bases not matched to a gene: 10. CDR3 bases: TGTGCCAGTAGTATTTACAGGGGCGTGGGAGAGCCCCAGCATTTT. The encoded protein is CASSIYRGVGEPQHF.

This rearrangement joins TRBV7-2 to TRBJ2-7; the D gene is possibly TRBD1 (6 bases). V gave up 5 bases and J gave up 5 bases, with 13 bases separating them. This CDR3 has 13 amino acids. Germline V CDR1 and CDR2: SGHTA, FQGNSA. The CDR3 here is CASSAQGRHEQYF. For the CDR3, the DNA is TGTGCCAGCAGCGCACAGGGTCGGCACGAGCAGTACTTC.

This clone was observed a handful of times. The gene calls are TRBV25-1 and TRBJ2-7; D perhaps matches TRBD1 (6 bases). The CDR3 is made up of 14 amino acids. V gave up 5 bases and J gave up 2 bases, with 13 bases separating them. Germline V gives CDR1 MGHDK, CDR2 SYGVNS. CDR3 DNA sequence: TGTGCCAGCAGTCCCCGGACAGCGACCTACGAGCAGTACTTC. As protein: CASSPRTATYEQYF.

The V and J genes are TRBV5-1 and TRBJ2-2; D is uncertain. Trimming stripped 4 bases from V and 3 bases from J, with 10 bases between. CDR3 length equals 14 residues. CDR1 SGHRS and CDR2 YFSETQ come from the germline V gene. The DNA for the CDR3 is TGCGCCAGCAGCGTCGAGGTTGACACCGGGGAGCTGTTTTTT. Its protein is CASSVEVDTGELFF. The entire variable domain, with the rest obtained from reference TRBV5-1 and TRBJ2-2, is as follows: KAGVTQTPRYLIKTRGQQVTLSCSPISGHRSVSWYQQTPGQGLQFLFEYFSETQRNKGNFPGRFSGRQFSNSRSEMNVSTLELGDSALYLCASSVEVDTGELFFGEGSRLTVL.

The V gene is TRBV10-3, the J gene TRBJ1-3; 7 positions match TRBD1. V lost 10 bases and J lost 0; bases outside the gene matches: 6. This CDR3 spans 14 amino acids. Germline-derived CDR1 and CDR2 are ENHRY and SYGVKD. CDR3 coding DNA: TGTGCCACCTCAGGGGGGAGCTCTGGAAACACCATATATTTT. Translated, it gives CATSGGSSGNTIYF.

Written as DNA, the CDR3 is TGTGCCAGCAGTGACCTAGGGACTACTTCCATCCCGCAGTTCTTC. Protein sequence: CASSDLGTTSIPQFF. The chain links TRBV6-1 to TRBJ2-1; TRBD2 matches 7 bases. CDR1 MNHNS and CDR2 SASEGT come from the germline V gene. The CDR3 is 15 residues long. With V trimmed by 3 bases and J by 12 bases, 14 bases remained unmatched.

The chain recombines TRBV5-4 with TRBJ2-3, with 12 bases identical to TRBD1. Trimming cost V 3 bases and J 5 bases; bases outside gene matches: 7. CDR3 length: 16 amino acids. The germline CDR1 and CDR2 sequences are SGHNT and YYREEE (reference sequence). The CDR3 spells CASSSPGQGAGDTQYF. The CDR3 region has the DNA TGTGCCAGCAGCTCACCGGGACAGGGGGCAGGAGATACGCAGTATTTT.

V is TRBV18 and J is TRBJ2-3, with D possibly TRBD1 on 7 matching bases. CDR3 length: 15 residues. Germline CDR1 reads KGHSH; CDR2 reads LQKENI. Trimming took off 6 bases at V and 2 bases at J, with 15 bases between the two ends. CDR3 coding DNA: TGTGCCAGCTCTTTCGGGGGACAGAACACAGATACGCAGTATTTT. Protein: CASSFGGQNTDTQYF.

CDR3 sequence reads: CASSQTGLGTQYF. In DNA, the CDR3 is TGCGCCAGCAGCCAGACAGGGTTGGGGACCCAGTACTTC. The rearrangement links TRBV4-3 to TRBJ2-5, with 7 bases identical to TRBD1. V was clipped by 3 bases and J by 7 bases; unmatched bases: 5. CDR1 is LGHNA and CDR2 is YSLEER in the germline V gene. CDR3 length: 13 amino acids.

Concerning this clone: One junction end does not reproduce the germline sequence, and a read error may be involved. The V call is TRBV4-3, the J call TRBJ2-1, with 11 bases fitting TRBD2. The CDR3 is 14 amino acids. From germline, CDR1 is LGHNA and CDR2 YSLEER. The CDR3: CASSQDGVAGGLLF. CDR3 nucleotides: TGCGCCAGCAGCCAAGATGGGGTAGCGGGGGGGTTACTCTTC.

J is TRBJ2-7 and V is TRBV7-8; 7 bases align to TRBD1. J was trimmed by 7 bases and V by 1 base; bases with no gene match: 10. CDR3 length: 15 amino acids. CDR1 and CDR2 from the germline V gene are SGHVS and FQNEAQ. CDR3 residues: CASSLVGTAFIEQYF. The CDR3, as DNA: TGTGCCAGCAGCTTAGTGGGGACAGCCTTTATTGAGCAGTACTTC.

The chain carries TRBV9 and TRBJ2-3; perhaps TRBD2 as D (5 bases). Per germline, CDR1 SGDLS and CDR2 YYNGEE. The CDR3 totals 16 residues. V lost 0 bases to trimming and J lost 0 bases, with 11 bases between them. CDR3 region: CASSVAPAESTDTQYF. DNA of the CDR3: TGTGCCAGCAGCGTAGCCCCAGCGGAAAGCACAGATACGCAGTATTTT.

The chain joins TRBV7-2 to TRBJ1-3; 8 bases map to TRBD1. After removal of 5 bases from V and 0 bases from J, the junction contained 9 bases not matched to a gene. The germline gives CDR1 SGHTA, CDR2 FQGNSA. This CDR3 region has 17 residues. The CDR3 sequence: CASSPPGQASSGNTIYF. The CDR3 DNA follows: TGTGCCAGCAGCCCCCCGGGACAGGCCAGCTCTGGAAACACCATATATTTT.